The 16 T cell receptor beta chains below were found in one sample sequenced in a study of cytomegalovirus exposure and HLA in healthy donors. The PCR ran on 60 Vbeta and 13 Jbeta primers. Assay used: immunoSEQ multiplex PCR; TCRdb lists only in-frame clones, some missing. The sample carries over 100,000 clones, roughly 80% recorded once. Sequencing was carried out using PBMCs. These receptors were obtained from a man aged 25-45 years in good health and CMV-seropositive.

Here the CDR3 reads CASSLDRFNEKLFF. The CDR3 DNA sequence: TGTGCCAGCAGCTTAGACAGATTTAATGAAAAACTGTTTTTT. This rearrangement joins TRBV7-8 to TRBJ1-4; no clear D gene. This CDR3 is 14 amino acids long. V was clipped by 1 base and J by 4 bases, with 7 bases between them. Germline CDR1 is SGHVS and CDR2 is FQNEAQ.

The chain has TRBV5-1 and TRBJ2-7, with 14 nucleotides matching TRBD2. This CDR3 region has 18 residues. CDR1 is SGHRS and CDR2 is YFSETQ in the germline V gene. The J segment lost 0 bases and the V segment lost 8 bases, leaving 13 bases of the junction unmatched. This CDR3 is CARNHGTSGSSSSYEQYV. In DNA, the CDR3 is TGCGCCAGAAACCACGGGACTAGCGGGAGTTCGTCCTCCTACGAGCAGTACGTC.

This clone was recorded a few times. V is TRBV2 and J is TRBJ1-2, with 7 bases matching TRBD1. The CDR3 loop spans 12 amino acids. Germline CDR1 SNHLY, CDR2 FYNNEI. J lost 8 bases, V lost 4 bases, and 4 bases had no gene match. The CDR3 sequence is CASSGRGLGYTF. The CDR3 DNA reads TGTGCCAGCAGTGGGAGGGGGCTCGGCTACACCTTC.

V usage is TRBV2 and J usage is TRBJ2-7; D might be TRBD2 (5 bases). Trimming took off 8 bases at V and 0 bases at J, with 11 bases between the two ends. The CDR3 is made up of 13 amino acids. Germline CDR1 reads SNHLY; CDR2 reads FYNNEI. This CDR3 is CASASGFSYEQYF. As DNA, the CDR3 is TGTGCCAGCGCATCGGGGTTCTCCTACGAGCAGTACTTC.

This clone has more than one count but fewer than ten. The CDR3 DNA reads TGCGCCAGCAGTCCCTCCCGGGGTCGGCGTGGGGAGCAGTACGTC. Amino acid sequence: CASSPSRGRRGEQYV. The chain joins TRBV10-1 to TRBJ2-7, with TRBD2 as a possible D gene (5 bases). The germline gives CDR1 WNHNN, CDR2 SYGVQD (reference sequence). The CDR3 contains 15 residues. Trimming stripped 5 bases from V and 7 bases from J, with 21 bases between.

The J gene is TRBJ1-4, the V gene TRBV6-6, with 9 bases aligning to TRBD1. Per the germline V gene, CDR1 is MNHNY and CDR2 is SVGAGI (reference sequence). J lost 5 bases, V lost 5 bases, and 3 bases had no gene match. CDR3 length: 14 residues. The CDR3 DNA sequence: TGTGCCAGCAGTCACGGGACAGGGAATGAAAAACTGTTTTTT. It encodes CASSHGTGNEKLFF.

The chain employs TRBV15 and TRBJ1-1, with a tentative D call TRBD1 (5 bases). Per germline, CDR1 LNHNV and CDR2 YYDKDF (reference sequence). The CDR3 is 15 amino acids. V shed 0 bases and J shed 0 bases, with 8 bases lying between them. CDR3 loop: CATSRDLGVNTEAFF. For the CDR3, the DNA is TGTGCCACCAGCAGAGACCTAGGGGTGAACACTGAAGCTTTCTTT.

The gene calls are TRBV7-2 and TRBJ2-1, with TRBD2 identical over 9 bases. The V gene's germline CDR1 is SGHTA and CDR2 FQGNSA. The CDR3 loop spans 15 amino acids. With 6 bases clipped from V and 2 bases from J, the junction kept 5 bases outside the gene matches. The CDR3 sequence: CASREAGGPYNEQFF. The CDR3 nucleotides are TGTGCCAGCAGAGAAGCGGGGGGCCCCTACAATGAGCAGTTCTTC.

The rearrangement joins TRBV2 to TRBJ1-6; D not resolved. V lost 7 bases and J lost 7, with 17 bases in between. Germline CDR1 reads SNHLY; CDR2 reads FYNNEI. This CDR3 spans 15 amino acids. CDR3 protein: CASKSGVDGNSPLHF. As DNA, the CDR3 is TGTGCCAGCAAATCGGGAGTGGACGGAAATTCACCCCTCCACTTT.

The CDR3 is CATSRDSGEGIQPQHF. The CDR3 DNA sequence: TGTGCCACCAGCAGAGATTCGGGGGAAGGTATTCAGCCCCAGCATTTT. The chain recombines TRBV15 with TRBJ1-5, with D tentatively TRBD1 (5 bases). The germline gives CDR1 LNHNV, CDR2 YYDKDF (reference sequence). V gave up 0 bases and J gave up 6 bases, with 15 bases separating them. The CDR3 length is 16 residues.

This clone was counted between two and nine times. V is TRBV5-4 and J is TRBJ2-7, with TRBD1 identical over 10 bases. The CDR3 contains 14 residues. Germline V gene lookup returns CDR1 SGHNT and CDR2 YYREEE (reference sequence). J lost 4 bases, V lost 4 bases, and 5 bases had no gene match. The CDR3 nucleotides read TGTGCCAGCAGCGGGACAGGGGTGGGATACGAGCAGTACTTC. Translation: CASSGTGVGYEQYF.

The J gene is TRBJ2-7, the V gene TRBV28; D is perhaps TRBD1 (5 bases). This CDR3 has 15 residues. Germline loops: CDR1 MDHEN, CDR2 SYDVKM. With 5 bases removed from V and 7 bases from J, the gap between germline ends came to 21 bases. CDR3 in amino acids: CASSKTDPTPEEQYF. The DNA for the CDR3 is TGTGCCAGCAGTAAGACAGACCCAACCCCGGAAGAGCAGTACTTC.

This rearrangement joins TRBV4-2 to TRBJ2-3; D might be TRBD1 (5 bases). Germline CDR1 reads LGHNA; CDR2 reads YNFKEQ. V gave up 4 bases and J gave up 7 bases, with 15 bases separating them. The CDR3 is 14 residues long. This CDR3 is CASSLQGQGNTQYF. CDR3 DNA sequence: TGTGCCAGCAGCCTTCAAGGGCAGGGCAATACGCAGTATTTT.

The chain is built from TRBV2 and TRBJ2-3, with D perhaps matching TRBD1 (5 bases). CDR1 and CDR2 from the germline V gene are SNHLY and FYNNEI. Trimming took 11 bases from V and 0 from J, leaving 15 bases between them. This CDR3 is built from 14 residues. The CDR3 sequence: CAPKRQRSTDTQYF. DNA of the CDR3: TGTGCCCCCAAAAGACAGAGAAGCACAGATACGCAGTATTTT.

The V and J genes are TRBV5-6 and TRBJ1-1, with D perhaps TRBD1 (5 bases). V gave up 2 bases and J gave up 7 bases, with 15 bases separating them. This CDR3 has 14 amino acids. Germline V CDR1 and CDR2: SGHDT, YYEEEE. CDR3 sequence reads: CASSFSVRVDEAFF. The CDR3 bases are TGTGCCAGCAGCTTTTCGGTCAGGGTGGATGAAGCTTTCTTT.

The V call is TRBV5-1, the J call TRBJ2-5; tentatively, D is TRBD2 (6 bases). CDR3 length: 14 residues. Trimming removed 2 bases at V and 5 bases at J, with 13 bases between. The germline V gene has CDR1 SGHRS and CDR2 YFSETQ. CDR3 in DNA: TGCGCCAGCAGCTTCTTCGGCGGGGAGGAGACCCAGTACTTC. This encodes CASSFFGGEETQYF.